The rows below give T cell receptor beta chains drawn from one sample of a study of blood T cell repertoires in COVID-19. Assay: immunoSEQ multiplex PCR; the TCRdb copy retains only in-frame clones and omits some. The data hold tens of thousands of clones, with more than 70% observed a single time. Sequenced sample: peripheral blood. These receptors originate from a human donor in a cohort sampled during active COVID-19. CDR3s include the opening cysteine and the closing phenylalanine or tryptophan. Fields, in order: J gene, D gene, V gene, clone size, CDR3 DNA, CDR3 protein. The D gene is left open where the match is weak. The size of a clone is reported for some rows only, either as once, few or many, or as a class for expanded clones.

J gene: TRBJ2-3; D gene: TRBD2; V gene: TRBV19; clone size: NA; CDR3 DNA: TGTGCCAGTACTCAACTAGCGGGGGGGGATACGCAGTATTTT; CDR3 protein: CASTQLAGGDTQYF
J gene: TRBJ2-1; D gene: NA; V gene: TRBV7-3; clone size: NA; CDR3 DNA: TGTGCCAGCAGCTTAGACGGGGGAGGTCACAATGAGCAGTTCTTC; CDR3 protein: CASSLDGGGHNEQFF
J gene: TRBJ2-2; D gene: TRBD2; V gene: TRBV19; clone size: NA; CDR3 DNA: TGTGCCAGTAGTCCGGGACTAAACACCGGGGAGCTGTTTTTT; CDR3 protein: CASSPGLNTGELFF
J gene: TRBJ1-6; D gene: TRBD1; V gene: TRBV30; clone size: NA; CDR3 DNA: TGTGCCTGGAGTGTACAAGGGGGCCAAAGGTCACCCCTCCACTTT; CDR3 protein: CAWSVQGGQRSPLHF
J gene: TRBJ2-1; D gene: NA; V gene: TRBV14; clone size: NA; CDR3 DNA: TGTGCCAGCAGCTACCTACGGGTGCGGGGCCATGAGCAGTTCTTC; CDR3 protein: CASSYLRVRGHEQFF
J gene: TRBJ2-1; D gene: TRBD2; V gene: TRBV10-3; clone size: NA; CDR3 DNA: TGTGCCATCAGCCCGGGACTAGCGGGTCCTGATGAGCAGTTCTTC; CDR3 protein: CAISPGLAGPDEQFF
J gene: TRBJ1-1; D gene: NA; V gene: TRBV3-1/TRBV3-2; clone size: NA; CDR3 DNA: TGTGCCAGCAGCCAAGTCGGCGGGGAGTTAGAAGCTTTCTTT; CDR3 protein: CASSQVGGELEAFF
J gene: TRBJ2-1; D gene: TRBD2; V gene: TRBV7-3; clone size: NA; CDR3 DNA: TGTGCCAGCAGCTCGACTAGCGGGGGGCACAATGAGCAGTTCTTC; CDR3 protein: CASSSTSGGHNEQFF
J gene: TRBJ1-2; D gene: NA; V gene: TRBV27; clone size: few; CDR3 DNA: TGTGCCAGCAGTTTTAATTCCGGGACACGCGGCTACACCTTC; CDR3 protein: CASSFNSGTRGYTF
J gene: TRBJ2-7; D gene: NA; V gene: TRBV30; clone size: NA; CDR3 DNA: TGTGCCTGGAGTGTTCTCGGCGAGCAGTACTTC; CDR3 protein: CAWSVLGEQYF
J gene: TRBJ1-2; D gene: TRBD1; V gene: TRBV2; clone size: NA; CDR3 DNA: TGTGCCAGCAGTTCCTCGGACAGGGTGGCTGGCTACACCTTC; CDR3 protein: CASSSSDRVAGYTF
J gene: TRBJ1-1; D gene: NA; V gene: TRBV19; clone size: NA; CDR3 DNA: TGTGCCGCCAGGGAGGGGGGAAACACTGAAGCTTTCTTT; CDR3 protein: CAAREGGNTEAFF
J gene: TRBJ2-7; D gene: TRBD1; V gene: TRBV30; clone size: NA; CDR3 DNA: TGTGCCGCTGAACGGGACAGGGGCTACGAGCAGTACTTC; CDR3 protein: CAAERDRGYEQYF
J gene: TRBJ2-2; D gene: TRBD1; V gene: TRBV7-8; clone size: NA; CDR3 DNA: TGTGCCAGCAGCTCAGACCCGACAGGGCGAACCGGGGAGCTGTTTTTT; CDR3 protein: CASSSDPTGRTGELFF
J gene: TRBJ2-2; D gene: TRBD2; V gene: TRBV7-2; clone size: NA; CDR3 DNA: TGTGCCAGCAGCTTATCGGGACTAGCGGGGCCCGGGGAGCTGTTTTTT; CDR3 protein: CASSLSGLAGPGELFF
J gene: TRBJ1-5; D gene: TRBD1; V gene: TRBV27; clone size: NA; CDR3 DNA: TGTGCCAGCAGTTCCCGGACAGGACTGAGCAATCAGCCCCAGCATTTT; CDR3 protein: CASSSRTGLSNQPQHF
J gene: TRBJ1-4; D gene: TRBD1; V gene: TRBV7-9; clone size: NA; CDR3 DNA: TGTGCCAGCAGCGATACAGGGGCTAATAATGAAAAACTGTTTTTT; CDR3 protein: CASSDTGANNEKLFF
J gene: TRBJ2-7; D gene: NA; V gene: TRBV6-2/TRBV6-3; clone size: NA; CDR3 DNA: TGTGCCAGCAGTTCTCCTTCAGGGTCGCGCGAGCAGTACTTC; CDR3 protein: CASSSPSGSREQYF